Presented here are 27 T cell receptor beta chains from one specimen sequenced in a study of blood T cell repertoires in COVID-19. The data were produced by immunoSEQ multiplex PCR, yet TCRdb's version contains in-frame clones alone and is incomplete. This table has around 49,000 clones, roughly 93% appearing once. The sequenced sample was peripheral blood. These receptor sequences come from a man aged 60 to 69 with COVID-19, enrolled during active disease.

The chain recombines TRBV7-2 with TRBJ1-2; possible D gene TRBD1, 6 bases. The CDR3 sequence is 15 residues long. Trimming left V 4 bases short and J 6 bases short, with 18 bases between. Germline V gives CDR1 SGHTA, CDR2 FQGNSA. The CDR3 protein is CASSSKSSAGDGYTF. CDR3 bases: TGTGCCAGCAGCTCTAAGTCATCCGCAGGGGATGGCTACACCTTC.

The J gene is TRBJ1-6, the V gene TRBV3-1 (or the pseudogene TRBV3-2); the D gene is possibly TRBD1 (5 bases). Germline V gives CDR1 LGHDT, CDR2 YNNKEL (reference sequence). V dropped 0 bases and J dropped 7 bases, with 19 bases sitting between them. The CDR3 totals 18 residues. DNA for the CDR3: TGTGCCAGCAGCCAAGATAGCCCAGGACAATGGACCAATTCACCCCTCCACTTT. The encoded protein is CASSQDSPGQWTNSPLHF.

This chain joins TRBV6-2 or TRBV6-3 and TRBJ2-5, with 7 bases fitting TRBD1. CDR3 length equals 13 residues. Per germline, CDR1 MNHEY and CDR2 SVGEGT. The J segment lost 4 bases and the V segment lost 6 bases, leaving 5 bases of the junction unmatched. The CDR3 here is CASSQNRGETQYF. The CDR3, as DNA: TGTGCCAGCAGCCAGAACAGGGGAGAGACCCAGTACTTC.

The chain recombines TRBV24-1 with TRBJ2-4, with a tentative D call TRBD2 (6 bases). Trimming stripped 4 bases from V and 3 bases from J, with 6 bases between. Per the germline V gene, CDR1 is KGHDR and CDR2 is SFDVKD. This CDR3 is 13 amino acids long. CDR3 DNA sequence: TGTGCCACCAGTGACGGGGGCAAAAACATTCAGTACTTC. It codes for CATSDGGKNIQYF.

The CDR3 DNA reads TGTGCCAGCAGATCGGGACAGGGGGCTCACAATGAGCAGTTCTTC. Amino acids: CASRSGQGAHNEQFF. The chain is built from TRBV7-3 and TRBJ2-1; 12 bases fit TRBD1. The J segment lost 5 bases and the V segment lost 6 bases, leaving 5 bases of the junction unmatched. CDR3 size: 15 residues. CDR1 is SGHTA and CDR2 is FQGTGA in the germline V gene.

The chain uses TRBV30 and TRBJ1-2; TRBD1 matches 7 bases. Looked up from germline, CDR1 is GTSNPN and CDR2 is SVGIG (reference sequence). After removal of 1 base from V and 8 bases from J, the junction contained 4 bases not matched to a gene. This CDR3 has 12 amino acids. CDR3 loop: CAWSGAGGGYTF. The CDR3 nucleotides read TGTGCCTGGAGTGGGGCAGGGGGAGGCTACACCTTC.

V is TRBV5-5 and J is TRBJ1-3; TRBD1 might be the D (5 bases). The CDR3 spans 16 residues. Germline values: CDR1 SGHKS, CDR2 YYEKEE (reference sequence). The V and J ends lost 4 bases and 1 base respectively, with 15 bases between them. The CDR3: CASSRTQTASGNTIYF. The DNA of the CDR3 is TGTGCCAGCAGCAGAACCCAGACAGCATCTGGAAACACCATATATTTT.

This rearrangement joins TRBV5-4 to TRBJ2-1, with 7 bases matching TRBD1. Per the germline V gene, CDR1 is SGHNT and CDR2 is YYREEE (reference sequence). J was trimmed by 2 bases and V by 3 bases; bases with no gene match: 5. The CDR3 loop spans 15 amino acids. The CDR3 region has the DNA TGTGCCAGCAGCTGGGACAGATTTACCTACAATGAGCAGTTCTTC. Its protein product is CASSWDRFTYNEQFF.

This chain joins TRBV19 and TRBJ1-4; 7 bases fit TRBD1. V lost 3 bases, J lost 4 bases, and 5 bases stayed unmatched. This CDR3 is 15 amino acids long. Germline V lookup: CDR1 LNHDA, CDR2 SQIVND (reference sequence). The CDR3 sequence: CASSMLQGINEKLFF. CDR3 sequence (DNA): TGTGCCAGTAGTATGTTACAGGGGATTAATGAAAAACTGTTTTTT.

The CDR3 DNA is TGTGCCAGCAGTGCCTTCCTTACCCGGGACAGTGGAAACACCATATATTTT. It yields the protein CASSAFLTRDSGNTIYF. The chain recombines TRBV6-1 with TRBJ1-3; 7 bases align to TRBD1. V lost 4 bases, J lost 3 bases, and 12 bases stayed unmatched. The CDR3 is made up of 17 amino acids. Germline V gene data show CDR1 as MNHNS and CDR2 as SASEGT.

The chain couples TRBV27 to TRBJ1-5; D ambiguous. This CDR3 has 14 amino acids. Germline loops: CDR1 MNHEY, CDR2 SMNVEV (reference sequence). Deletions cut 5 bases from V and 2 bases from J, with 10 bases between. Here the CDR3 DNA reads TGTGCCAGCAGTCGAGAGGGTGGCAATCAGCCCCAGCATTTT. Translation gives CASSREGGNQPQHF.

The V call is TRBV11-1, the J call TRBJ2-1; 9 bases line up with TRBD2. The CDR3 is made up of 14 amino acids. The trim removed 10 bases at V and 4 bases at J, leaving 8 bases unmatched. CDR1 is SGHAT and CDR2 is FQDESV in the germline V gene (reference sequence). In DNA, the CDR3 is TGTGCCACCAAAGCGGGGGGACATTACAATGAGCAGTTCTTC. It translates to CATKAGGHYNEQFF.

Here the CDR3 DNA reads TGTGCCAGCAGTTCATACACTAATTCACCCCTCCACTTT. This sequence encodes CASSSYTNSPLHF. The chain is built from TRBV6-5 and TRBJ1-6; no clear D. CDR3 size: 13 residues. Trimming stripped 4 bases from V and 6 bases from J, with 7 bases between. The germline CDR1 and CDR2 sequences are MNHEY and SVGAGI.

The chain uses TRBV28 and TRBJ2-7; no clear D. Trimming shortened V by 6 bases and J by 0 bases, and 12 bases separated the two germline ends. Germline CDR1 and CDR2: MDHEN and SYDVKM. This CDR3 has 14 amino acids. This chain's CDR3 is CASSVGSSSYEQYF. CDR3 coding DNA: TGTGCCAGCAGCGTCGGGTCTAGCTCCTACGAGCAGTACTTC.

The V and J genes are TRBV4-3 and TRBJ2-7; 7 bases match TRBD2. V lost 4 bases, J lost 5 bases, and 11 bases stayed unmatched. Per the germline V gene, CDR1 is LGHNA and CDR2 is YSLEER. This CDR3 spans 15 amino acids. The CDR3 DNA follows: TGCGCCAGCAGCCGGCTAAGCGGGACCCTCAACGAGCAGTACTTC. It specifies CASSRLSGTLNEQYF.

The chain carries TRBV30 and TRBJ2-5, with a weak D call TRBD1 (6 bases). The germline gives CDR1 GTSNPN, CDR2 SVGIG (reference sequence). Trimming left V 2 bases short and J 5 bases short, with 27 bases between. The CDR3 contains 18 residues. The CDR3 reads CAWSKGPPGTNLLETQYF. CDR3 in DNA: TGTGCCTGGAGTAAAGGGCCACCCGGGACAAACCTCCTGGAGACCCAGTACTTC.

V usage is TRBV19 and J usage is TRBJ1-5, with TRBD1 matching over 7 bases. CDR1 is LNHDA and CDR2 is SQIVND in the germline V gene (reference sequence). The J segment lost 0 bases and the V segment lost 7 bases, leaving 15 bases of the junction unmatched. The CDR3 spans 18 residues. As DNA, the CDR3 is TGTGCCAGTACCAATGACCGGGGCAGGGGGTATAGCAATCAGCCCCAGCATTTT. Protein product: CASTNDRGRGYSNQPQHF.

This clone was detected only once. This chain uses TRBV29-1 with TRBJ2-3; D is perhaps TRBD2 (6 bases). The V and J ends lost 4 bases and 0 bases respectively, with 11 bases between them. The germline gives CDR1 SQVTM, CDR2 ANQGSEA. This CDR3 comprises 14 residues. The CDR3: CSVGAGTSTDTQYF. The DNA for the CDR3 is TGCAGCGTTGGTGCGGGGACTAGCACAGATACGCAGTATTTT.

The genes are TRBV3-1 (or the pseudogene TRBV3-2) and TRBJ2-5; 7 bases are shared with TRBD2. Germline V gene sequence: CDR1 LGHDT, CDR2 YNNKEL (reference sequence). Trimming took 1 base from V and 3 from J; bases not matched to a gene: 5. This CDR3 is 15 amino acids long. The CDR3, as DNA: TGTGCCAGCAGCCAAGGGGAGAGCGGGGAAGAGACCCAGTACTTC. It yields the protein CASSQGESGEETQYF.

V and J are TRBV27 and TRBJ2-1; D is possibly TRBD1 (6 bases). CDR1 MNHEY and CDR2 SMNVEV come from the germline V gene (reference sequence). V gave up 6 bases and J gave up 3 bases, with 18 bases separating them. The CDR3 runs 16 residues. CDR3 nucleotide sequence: TGTGCCAGCAGGGATTCACAGGGCCCCTTCTACAATGAGCAGTTCTTC. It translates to CASRDSQGPFYNEQFF.

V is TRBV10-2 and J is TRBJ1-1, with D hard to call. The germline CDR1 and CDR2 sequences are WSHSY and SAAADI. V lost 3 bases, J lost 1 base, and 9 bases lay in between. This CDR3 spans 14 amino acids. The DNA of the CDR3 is TGCGCCAGCAGTGATCCCTCAGGGAACACTGAAGCTTTCTTT. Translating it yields CASSDPSGNTEAFF.

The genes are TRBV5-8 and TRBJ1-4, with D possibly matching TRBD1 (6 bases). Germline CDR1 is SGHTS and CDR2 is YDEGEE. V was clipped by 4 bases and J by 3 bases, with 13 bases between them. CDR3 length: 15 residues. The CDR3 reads CASSALTGANEKLFF. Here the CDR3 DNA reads TGTGCCAGCAGCGCACTGACAGGAGCTAATGAAAAACTGTTTTTT.

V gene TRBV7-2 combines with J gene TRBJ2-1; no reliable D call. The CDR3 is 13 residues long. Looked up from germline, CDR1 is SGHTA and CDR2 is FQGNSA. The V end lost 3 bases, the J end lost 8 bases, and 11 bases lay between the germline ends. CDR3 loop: CASSFPAAYEQFF. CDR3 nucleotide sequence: TGTGCCAGCAGCTTCCCAGCAGCGTATGAGCAGTTCTTC.

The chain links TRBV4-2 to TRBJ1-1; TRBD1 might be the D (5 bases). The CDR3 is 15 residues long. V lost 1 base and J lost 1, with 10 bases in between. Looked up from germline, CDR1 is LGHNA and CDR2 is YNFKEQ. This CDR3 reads CASSQVDSQNTEAFF. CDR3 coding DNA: TGTGCCAGCAGCCAAGTCGACAGTCAGAACACTGAAGCTTTCTTT.

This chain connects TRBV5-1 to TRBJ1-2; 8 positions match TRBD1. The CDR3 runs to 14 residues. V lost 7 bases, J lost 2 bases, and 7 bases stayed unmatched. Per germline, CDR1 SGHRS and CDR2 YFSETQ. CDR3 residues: CASARTGTNYGYTF. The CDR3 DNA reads TGCGCCAGCGCCAGGACAGGGACAAACTATGGCTACACCTTC.

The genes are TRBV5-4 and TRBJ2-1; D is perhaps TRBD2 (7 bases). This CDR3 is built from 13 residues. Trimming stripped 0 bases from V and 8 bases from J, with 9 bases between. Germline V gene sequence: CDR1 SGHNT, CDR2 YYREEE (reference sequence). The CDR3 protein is CASSLAGGHEQFF. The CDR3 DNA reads TGTGCCAGCAGCTTGGCGGGGGGCCATGAGCAGTTCTTC.

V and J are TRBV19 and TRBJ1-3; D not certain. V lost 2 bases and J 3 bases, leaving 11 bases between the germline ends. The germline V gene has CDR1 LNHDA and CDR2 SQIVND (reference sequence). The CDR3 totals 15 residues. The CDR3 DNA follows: TGTGCCAGTAGTATACGGGTCTTCGTTGGAAACACCATATATTTT. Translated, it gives CASSIRVFVGNTIYF. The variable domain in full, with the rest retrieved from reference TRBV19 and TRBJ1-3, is DGGITQSPKYLFRKEGQNVTLSCEQNLNHDAMYWYRQDPGQGLRLIYYSQIVNDFQKGDIAEGYSVSREKKESFPLTVTSAQKNPTAFYLCASSIRVFVGNTIYFGEGSWLTVV.